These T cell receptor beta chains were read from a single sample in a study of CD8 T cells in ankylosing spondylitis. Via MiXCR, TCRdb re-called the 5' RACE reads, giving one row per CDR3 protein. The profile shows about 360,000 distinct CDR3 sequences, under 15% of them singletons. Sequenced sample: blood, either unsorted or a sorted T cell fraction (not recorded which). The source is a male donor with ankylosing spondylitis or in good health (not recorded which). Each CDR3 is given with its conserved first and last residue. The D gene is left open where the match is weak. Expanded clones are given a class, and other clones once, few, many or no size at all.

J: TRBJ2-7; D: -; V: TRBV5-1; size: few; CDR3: CASRELPTSYEQYF; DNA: TGCGCCAGCAGGGAACTGCCAACATCCTACGAGCAGTACTTC
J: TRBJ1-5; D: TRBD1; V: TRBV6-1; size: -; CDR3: CASSGQGGDQPQHF; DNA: TGTGCCAGCAGTGGACAAGGGGGCGATCAGCCCCAGCATTTT
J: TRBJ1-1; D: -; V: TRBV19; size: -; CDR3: CASSIISWWAVPNTEAFF; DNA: TGTGCCAGTAGTATAATTTCGTGGTGGGCAGTTCCGAACACTGAAGCTTTCTTT
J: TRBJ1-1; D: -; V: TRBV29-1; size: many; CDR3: CSVETGRDTEAFF; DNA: TGCAGCGTTGAAACAGGGAGGGACACTGAAGCTTTCTTT
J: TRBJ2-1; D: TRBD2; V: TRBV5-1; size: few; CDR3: CASSSIAGGKNEQFF; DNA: TGCGCCAGCAGCTCCATAGCGGGAGGGAAAAATGAGCAGTTCTTC
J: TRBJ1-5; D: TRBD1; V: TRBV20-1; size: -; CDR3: CSAGDREQPQHF; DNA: TGCAGTGCTGGGGACAGGGAGCAGCCCCAGCATTTT
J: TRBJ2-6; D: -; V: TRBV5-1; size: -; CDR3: CASSLAGVGANVLTF; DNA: TGCGCCAGCAGCTTGGCTGGGGTTGGGGCCAACGTCCTGACTTTC
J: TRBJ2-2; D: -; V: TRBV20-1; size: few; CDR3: CSADGQSLGTGELFF; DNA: TGCAGTGCCGATGGCCAGAGCTTGGGGACCGGGGAGCTGTTTTTT
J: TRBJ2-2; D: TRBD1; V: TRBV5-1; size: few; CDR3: CASRRAGGPNTGELFF; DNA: TGCGCCAGCAGGCGGGCAGGGGGCCCGAACACCGGGGAGCTGTTTTTT
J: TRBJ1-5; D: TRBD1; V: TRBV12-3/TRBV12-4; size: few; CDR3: CASSRDRESNQPQHF; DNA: TGTGCCAGCAGTCGGGACAGGGAGAGCAATCAGCCCCAGCATTTT
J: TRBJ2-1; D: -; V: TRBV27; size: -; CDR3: CASRPTVNNEQFF; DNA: TGTGCCAGCAGGCCTACAGTAAACAATGAGCAGTTCTTC
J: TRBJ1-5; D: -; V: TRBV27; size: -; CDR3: CASSLGRGLGQPQHF; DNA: TGTGCCAGCAGTTTAGGTCGAGGGCTTGGACAGCCCCAGCATTTT
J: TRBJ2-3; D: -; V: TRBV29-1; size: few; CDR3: CSVCPGTDTQYF; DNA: TGCAGCGTTTGCCCCGGGACAGATACGCAGTATTTT
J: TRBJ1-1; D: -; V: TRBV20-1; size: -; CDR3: CSARGGLNTEAFF; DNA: TGCAGTGCCCGTGGGGGGCTGAACACTGAAGCTTTCTTT
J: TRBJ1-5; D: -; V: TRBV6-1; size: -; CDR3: CASRISGEGNQPQHF; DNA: TGTGCCAGCAGAATCTCGGGGGAGGGCAATCAGCCCCAGCATTTT
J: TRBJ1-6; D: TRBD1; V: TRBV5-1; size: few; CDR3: CASSLEGTADHSPLHF; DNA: TGCGCCAGCAGCTTGGAAGGGACAGCAGATCATTCACCCCTCCACTTT
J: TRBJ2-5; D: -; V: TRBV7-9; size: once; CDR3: CASSLDRVQETQYF; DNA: TGTGCCAGCAGCTTAGACAGGGTTCAAGAGACCCAGTACTTC
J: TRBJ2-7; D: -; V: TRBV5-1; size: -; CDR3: CASSLELGEQYF; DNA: TGTGCCAGCAGCTTAGAATTGGGCGAGCAGTACTTC
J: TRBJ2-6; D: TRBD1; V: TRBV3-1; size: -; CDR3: CASSQGRGRNSGANVLTF; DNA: TGTGCCAGCAGCCAAGGCAGGGGGCGGAATTCTGGGGCCAACGTCCTGACTTTC
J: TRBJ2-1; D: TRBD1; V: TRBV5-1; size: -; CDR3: CASSSSGTGGNEQFF; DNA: TGCGCCAGCAGCTCTTCCGGGACAGGAGGGAATGAGCAGTTCTTC
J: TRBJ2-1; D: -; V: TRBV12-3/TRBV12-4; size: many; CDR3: CASSVERSQFF; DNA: TGTGCCAGCAGTGTGGAGAGGTCGCAGTTCTTC
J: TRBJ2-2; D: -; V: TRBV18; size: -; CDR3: CASSLNKELFF; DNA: TGTGCCAGCTCACTCAACAAGGAGCTGTTTTTT
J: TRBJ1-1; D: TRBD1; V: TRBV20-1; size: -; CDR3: CSASRQGVEAFF; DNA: TGCAGTGCTAGTCGACAGGGGGTTGAAGCTTTCTTT
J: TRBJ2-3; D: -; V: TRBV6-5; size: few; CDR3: CASSYSFQGTQYF; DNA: TGTGCCAGCAGTTACTCTTTTCAGGGTACGCAGTATTTT
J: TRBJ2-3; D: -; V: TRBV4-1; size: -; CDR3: CASSQGWGQPTDTQYF; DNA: TGCGCCAGCAGCCAAGGATGGGGCCAACCCACAGATACGCAGTATTTT
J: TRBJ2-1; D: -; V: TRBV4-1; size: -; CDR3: CASSNYLAGASYNEQFF; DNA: TGCGCCAGCAGCAACTACCTGGCGGGGGCATCCTACAATGAGCAGTTCTTC
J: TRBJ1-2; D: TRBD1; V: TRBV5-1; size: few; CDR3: CASSLAPGTAPYGYTF; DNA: TGCGCCAGCAGCTTGGCGCCCGGGACAGCTCCTTATGGCTACACCTTC
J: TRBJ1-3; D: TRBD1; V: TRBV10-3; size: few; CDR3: CAIRDRGLLGNTIYF; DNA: TGTGCCATCAGGGACAGGGGACTACTCGGAAACACCATATATTTT
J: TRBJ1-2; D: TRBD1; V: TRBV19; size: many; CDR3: CASSIDLGTGSYGYTF; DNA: TGTGCCAGTAGTATAGACCTCGGGACAGGGTCGTATGGCTACACCTTC
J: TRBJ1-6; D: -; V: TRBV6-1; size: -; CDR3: CASNRLSSYNSPLHF; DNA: TGTGCCAGCAATCGACTCAGCTCCTATAATTCACCCCTCCACTTT
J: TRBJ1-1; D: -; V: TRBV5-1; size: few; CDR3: CASSLGSRDQEAEAFF; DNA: TGCGCCAGCAGCTTGGGATCCCGCGACCAGGAGGCTGAAGCTTTCTTT
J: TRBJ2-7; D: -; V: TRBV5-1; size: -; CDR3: CASSSEGVVEQYF; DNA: TGCGCCAGCAGCTCGGAAGGGGTTGTGGAGCAGTACTTC
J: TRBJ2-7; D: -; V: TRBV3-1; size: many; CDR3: CATGEGDEQYF; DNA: TGTGCCACCGGCGAGGGGGACGAGCAGTACTTC
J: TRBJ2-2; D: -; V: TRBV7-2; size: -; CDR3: CASSKTDTGELFF; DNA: TGTGCCAGCAGCAAGACAGACACCGGGGAGCTGTTTTTT
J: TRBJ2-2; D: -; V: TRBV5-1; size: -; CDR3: CASSSNPTGSGTGELFF; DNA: TGCGCCAGCAGCTCCAATCCTACAGGGTCGGGCACCGGGGAGCTGTTTTTT
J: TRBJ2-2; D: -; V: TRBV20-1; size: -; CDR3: CSAPWTGTGELFF; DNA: TGCAGTGCACCTTGGACGGGCACCGGGGAGCTGTTTTTT
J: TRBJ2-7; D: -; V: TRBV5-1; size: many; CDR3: CASSLNSYEQYF; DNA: TGCGCCAGCAGCTTGAACTCCTACGAGCAGTACTTC
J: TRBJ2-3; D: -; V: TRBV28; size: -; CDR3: CASRDFATDTQYF; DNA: TGTGCCAGCCGGGACTTTGCCACAGATACGCAGTATTTT
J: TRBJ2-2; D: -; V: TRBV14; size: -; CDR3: CASSLAGSLPGELFF; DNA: TGTGCCAGCAGTTTAGCAGGGAGTCTCCCCGGGGAGCTGTTTTTT
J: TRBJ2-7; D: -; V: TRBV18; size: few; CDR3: CASSSTPFSSGTGTYEQYF; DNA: TGTGCCAGCTCATCAACGCCGTTTTCCTCCGGGACTGGGACCTACGAGCAGTACTTC
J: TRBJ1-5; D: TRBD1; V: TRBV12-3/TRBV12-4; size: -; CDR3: CASSLADRDYQPQHF; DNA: TGTGCCAGCAGTTTAGCGGACAGGGATTATCAGCCCCAGCATTTT
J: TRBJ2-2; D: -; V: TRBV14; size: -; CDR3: CASTRGAGRGTGELFF; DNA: TGTGCCAGCACCCGCGGTGCGGGGCGCGGCACCGGGGAGCTGTTTTTT
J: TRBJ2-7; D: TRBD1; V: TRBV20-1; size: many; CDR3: CSAKGGRDEQYF; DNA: TGCAGTGCTAAAGGGGGCCGGGACGAGCAGTACTTC
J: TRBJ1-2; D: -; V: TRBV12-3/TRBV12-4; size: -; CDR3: CASSLARRTATYGYTF; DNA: TGTGCCAGCAGTTTAGCGCGAAGGACAGCAACCTATGGCTACACCTTC
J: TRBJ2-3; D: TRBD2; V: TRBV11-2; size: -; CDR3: CASSYGLAGRDTQYF; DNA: TGTGCCAGCAGCTACGGACTAGCGGGAAGGGATACGCAGTATTTT